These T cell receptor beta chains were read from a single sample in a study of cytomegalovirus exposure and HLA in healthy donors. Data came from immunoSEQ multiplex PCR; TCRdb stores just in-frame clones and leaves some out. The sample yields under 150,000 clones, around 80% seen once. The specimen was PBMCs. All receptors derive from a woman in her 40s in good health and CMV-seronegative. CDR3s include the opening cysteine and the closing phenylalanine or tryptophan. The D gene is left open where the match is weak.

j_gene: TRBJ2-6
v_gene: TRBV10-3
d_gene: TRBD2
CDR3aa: CAISDTLGTTRSGANGLTF
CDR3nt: TGTGCCATCAGTGATACCCTCGGGACTACACGCTCTGGGGCCAACGGCCTGACTTTC

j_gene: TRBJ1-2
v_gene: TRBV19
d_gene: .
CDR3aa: CASSPNRGDGPRGYTF
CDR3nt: TGTGCCAGTAGTCCGAATCGGGGGGACGGTCCTCGTGGCTACACCTTC

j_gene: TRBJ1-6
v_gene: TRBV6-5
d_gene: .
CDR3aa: CASRSAGAYNSPLHF
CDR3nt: TGTGCCAGCAGATCCGCGGGAGCCTATAATTCACCCCTCCACTTT

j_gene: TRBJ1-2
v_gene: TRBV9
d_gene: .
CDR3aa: CASSPALGWEANYGYTF
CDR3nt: TGTGCCAGCAGCCCGGCCTTAGGCTGGGAGGCTAACTATGGCTACACCTTC

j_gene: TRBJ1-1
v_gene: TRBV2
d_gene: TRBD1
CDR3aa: CASSLAGTGITEAFF
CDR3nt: TGTGCCAGCAGTCTAGCCGGGACAGGGATCACTGAAGCTTTCTTT

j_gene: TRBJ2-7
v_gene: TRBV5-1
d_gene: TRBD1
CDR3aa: CASSPGQGPYEQYF
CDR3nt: TGCGCCAGCAGCCCCGGACAGGGCCCCTACGAGCAGTACTTC

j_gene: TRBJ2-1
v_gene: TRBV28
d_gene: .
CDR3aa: CASSFPGLYNEQFF
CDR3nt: TGTGCCAGCAGTTTTCCAGGGTTATACAATGAGCAGTTCTTC

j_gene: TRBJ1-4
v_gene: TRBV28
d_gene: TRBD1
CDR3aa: CASSINKQGAGEKLFF
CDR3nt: TGTGCCAGCAGTATCAATAAACAGGGGGCGGGGGAAAAACTGTTTTTT

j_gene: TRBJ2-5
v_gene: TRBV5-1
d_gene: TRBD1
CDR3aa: CASSSYRGETQYF
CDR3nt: TGCGCCAGCAGCAGCTACAGGGGGGAGACCCAGTACTTC

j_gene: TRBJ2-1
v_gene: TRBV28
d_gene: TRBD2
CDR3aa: CASSLGPSGGFEQFF
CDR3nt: TGTGCCAGCAGTTTGGGGCCTAGCGGGGGCTTTGAGCAGTTCTTC

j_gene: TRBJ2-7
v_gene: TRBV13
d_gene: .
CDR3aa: CASSLVGTRSSYEQYF
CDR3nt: TGTGCCAGCAGCTTAGTGGGGACAAGGAGCTCCTACGAGCAGTACTTC

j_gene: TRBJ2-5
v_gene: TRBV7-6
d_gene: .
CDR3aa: CASSLAPETQYF
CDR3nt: TGTGCCAGCAGCTTAGCTCCGGAGACCCAGTACTTC

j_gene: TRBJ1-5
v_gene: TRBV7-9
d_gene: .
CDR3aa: CASSLAGTPGNQPQHF
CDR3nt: TGTGCCAGCAGCTTAGCTGGGACACCGGGCAATCAGCCCCAGCATTTT

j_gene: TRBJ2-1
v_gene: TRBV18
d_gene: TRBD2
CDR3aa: CASSPLISGRGSYNEQFF
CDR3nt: TGTGCCAGCTCACCCCTTATTAGCGGGAGGGGCTCCTACAATGAGCAGTTCTTC

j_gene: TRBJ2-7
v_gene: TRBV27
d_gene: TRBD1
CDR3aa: CASSTRQGIEQYF
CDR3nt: TGTGCCAGCAGTACCCGACAGGGCATCGAGCAGTACTTC

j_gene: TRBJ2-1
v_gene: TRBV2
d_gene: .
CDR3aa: CASSSPSSSSYNEQFF
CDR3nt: TGTGCCAGCAGTAGCCCCTCTTCAAGCTCCTACAATGAGCAGTTCTTC

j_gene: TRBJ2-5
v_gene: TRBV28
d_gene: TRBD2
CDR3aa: CASSSASGAGSGTQYF
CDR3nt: TGTGCCAGCAGTTCCGCTAGCGGGGCCGGGTCTGGGACCCAGTACTTC

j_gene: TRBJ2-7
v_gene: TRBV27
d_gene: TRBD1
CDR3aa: CASSSPGQGAHEQYF
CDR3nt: TGTGCCAGCAGTTCCCCGGGACAGGGGGCCCACGAGCAGTACTTC

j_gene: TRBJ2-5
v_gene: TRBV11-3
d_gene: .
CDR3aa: CASSLRQGRETQYF
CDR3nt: TGTGCCAGCAGCTTACGGCAGGGGCGAGAGACCCAGTACTTC